The clone carrying this T cell receptor (beta chain) showed up many times. This sample stems from a study of early T cells in non-severe SARS-CoV-2 infection. About the study: RNA in bulk from unsorted whole blood was sequenced, and chains were unpaired.

The ends lost 6 bases at V and 5 bases at J; junction bases unmatched: 18. This CDR3 spans 18 amino acids. Per the germline V gene, CDR1 is MNHEY and CDR2 is SVGAGI. Unique molecular identifiers were affixed to single, distinct cDNA molecules. TCRdb analysed the 5' RACE reads with MiXCR anew, one entry per CDR3 protein. Altogether tens of thousands of distinct CDR3 sequences are present, less than 15% being singletons, with the ten largest covering 4.5% to 7%. The sequenced sample consisted of whole blood. The chain is built from TRBV6-5 and TRBJ1-1; 10 bases agree with TRBD1. This TCR came from an adult who was a healthcare worker with PCR-confirmed SARS-CoV-2 infection or an uninfected control (not recorded which). The CDR3 protein is CASRVGTGVFSGWTEAFF. The CDR3 DNA sequence: TGTGCCAGCAGGGTTGGGACAGGGGTATTTTCAGGATGGACTGAAGCTTTCTTT.